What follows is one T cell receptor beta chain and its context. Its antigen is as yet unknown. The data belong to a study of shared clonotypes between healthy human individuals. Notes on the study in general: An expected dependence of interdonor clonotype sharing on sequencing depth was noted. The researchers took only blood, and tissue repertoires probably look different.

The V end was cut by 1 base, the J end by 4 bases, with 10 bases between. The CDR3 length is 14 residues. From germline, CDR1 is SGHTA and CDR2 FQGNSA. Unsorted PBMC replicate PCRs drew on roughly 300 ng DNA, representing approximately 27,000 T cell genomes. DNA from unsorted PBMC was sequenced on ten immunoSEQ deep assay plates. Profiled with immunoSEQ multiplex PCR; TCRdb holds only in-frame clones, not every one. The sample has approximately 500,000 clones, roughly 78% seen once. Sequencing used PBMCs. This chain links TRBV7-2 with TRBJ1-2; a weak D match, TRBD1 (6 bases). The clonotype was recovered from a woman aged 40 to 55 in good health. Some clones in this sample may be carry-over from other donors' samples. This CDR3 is CASSLVGGLYGYTF. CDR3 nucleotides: TGTGCCAGCAGCTTAGTTGGGGGGCTCTATGGCTACACCTTC.